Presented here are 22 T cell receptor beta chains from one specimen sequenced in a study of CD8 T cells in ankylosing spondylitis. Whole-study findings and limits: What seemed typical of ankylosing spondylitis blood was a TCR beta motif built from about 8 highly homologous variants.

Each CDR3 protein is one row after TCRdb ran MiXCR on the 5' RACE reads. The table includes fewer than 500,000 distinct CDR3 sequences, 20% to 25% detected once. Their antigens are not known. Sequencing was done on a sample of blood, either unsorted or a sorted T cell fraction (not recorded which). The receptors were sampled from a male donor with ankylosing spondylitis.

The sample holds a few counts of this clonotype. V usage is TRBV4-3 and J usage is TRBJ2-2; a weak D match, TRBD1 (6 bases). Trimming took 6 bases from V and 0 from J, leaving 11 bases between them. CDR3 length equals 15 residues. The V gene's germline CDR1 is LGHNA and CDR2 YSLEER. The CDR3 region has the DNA TGCGCCAGCAGAGGACAGACGACGAACACCGGGGAGCTGTTTTTT. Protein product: CASRGQTTNTGELFF.

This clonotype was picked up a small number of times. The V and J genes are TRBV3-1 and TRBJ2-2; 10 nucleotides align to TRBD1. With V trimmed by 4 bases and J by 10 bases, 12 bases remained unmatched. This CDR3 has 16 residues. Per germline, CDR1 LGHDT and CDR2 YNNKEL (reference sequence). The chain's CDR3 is CASSPWTGGAVVELFF. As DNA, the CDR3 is TGTGCCAGCAGCCCTTGGACAGGGGGTGCCGTGGTGGAGCTGTTTTTT. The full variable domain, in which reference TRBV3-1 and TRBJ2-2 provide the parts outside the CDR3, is DTAVSQTPKYLVTQMGNDKSIKCEQNLGHDTMYWYKQDSKKFLKIMFSYNNKELIINETVPNRFSPKSPDKAHLNLHINSLELGDSAVYFCASSPWTGGAVVELFFGEGSRLTVL.

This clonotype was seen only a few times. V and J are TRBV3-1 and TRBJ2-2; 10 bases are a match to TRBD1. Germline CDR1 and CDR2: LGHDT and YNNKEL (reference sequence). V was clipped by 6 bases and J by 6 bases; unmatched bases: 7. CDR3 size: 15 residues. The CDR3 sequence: CASRLGQGFSGELFF. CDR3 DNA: TGTGCCAGCAGACTGGGACAGGGGTTCTCCGGGGAGCTGTTTTTT.

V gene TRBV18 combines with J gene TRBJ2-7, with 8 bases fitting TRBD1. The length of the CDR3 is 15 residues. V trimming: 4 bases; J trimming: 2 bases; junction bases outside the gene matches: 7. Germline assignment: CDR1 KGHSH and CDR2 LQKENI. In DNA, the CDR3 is TGTGCCAGCTCACGACGGACAGGGAGAGCCTACGAGCAGTACTTC. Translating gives CASSRRTGRAYEQYF.

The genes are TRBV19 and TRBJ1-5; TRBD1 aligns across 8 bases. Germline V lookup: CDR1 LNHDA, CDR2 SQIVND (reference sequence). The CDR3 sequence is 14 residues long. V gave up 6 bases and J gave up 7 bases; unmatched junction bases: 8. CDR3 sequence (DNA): TGTGCCAGTAGGACAGGGGACCCCAGACAGCCCCAGCATTTT. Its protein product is CASRTGDPRQPQHF.

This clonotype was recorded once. The CDR3 sequence: CASSLVVGGQQNTDTQYF. Here the CDR3 DNA reads TGTGCCAGCAGCTTAGTAGTCGGGGGACAGCAAAACACAGATACGCAGTATTTT. The chain has TRBV7-8 and TRBJ2-3, with a weak D call TRBD1 (7 bases). Germline CDR1 reads SGHVS; CDR2 reads FQNEAQ. Trimming cost V 1 base and J 2 bases, with 19 bases left between them. This CDR3 region has 18 residues.

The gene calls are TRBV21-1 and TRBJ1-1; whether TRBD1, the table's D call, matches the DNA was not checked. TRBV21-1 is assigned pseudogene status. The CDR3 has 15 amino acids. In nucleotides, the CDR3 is TGTGCCAGCAGCAAAGGACCGTCCCTGTGCACTGAAGCTTTCTTT. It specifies CASSKGPSLCTEAFF.

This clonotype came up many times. The CDR3 sequence is CSARVIDYGYTF. CDR3 bases: TGCAGTGCTAGGGTGATCGACTATGGCTACACCTTC. This sequence joins TRBV20-1 and TRBJ1-2; unclear D gene. The CDR3 has 12 amino acids. Germline V gene lookup returns CDR1 DFQATT and CDR2 SNEGSKA (reference sequence). V lost 3 bases to trimming and J lost 3 bases, with 8 bases between them.

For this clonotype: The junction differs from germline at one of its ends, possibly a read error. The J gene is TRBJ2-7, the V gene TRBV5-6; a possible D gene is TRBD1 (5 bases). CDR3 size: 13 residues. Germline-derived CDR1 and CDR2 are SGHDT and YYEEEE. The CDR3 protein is CASGPGIKYDQYF. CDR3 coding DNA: TGTGCCAGCGGCCCAGGGATAAAATACGACCAGTACTTC.

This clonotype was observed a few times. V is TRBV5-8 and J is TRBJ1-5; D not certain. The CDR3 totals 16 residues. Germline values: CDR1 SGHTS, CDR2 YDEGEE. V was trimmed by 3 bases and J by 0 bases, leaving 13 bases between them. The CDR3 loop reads CASSWRTWVSNQPQHF. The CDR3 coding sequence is TGTGCCAGCAGCTGGAGGACCTGGGTTAGCAATCAGCCCCAGCATTTT.

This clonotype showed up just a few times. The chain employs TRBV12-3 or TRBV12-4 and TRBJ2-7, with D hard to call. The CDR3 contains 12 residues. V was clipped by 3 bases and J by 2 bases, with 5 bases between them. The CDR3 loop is CASSFLAYEQYF. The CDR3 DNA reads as TGTGCCAGCAGTTTTCTAGCCTACGAGCAGTACTTC.

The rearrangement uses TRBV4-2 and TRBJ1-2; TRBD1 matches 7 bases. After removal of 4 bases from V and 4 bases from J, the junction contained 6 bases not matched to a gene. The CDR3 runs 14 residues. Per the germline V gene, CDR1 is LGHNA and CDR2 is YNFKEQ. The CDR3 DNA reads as TGTGCCAGCAGCCGCAGGGACAGCTCCTATGGCTACACCTTC. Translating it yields CASSRRDSSYGYTF.

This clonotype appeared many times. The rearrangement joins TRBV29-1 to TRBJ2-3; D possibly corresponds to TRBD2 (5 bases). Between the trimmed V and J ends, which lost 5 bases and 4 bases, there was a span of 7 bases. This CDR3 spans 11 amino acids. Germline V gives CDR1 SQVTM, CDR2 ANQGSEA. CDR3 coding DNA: TGCAGCGTTTCGCGGGCAGATACGCAGTATTTT. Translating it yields CSVSRADTQYF.

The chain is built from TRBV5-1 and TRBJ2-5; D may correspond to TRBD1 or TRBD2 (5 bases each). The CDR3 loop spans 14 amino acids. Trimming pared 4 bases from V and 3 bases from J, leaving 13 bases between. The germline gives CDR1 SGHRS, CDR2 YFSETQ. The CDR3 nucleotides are TGCGCCAGCAGCAAGGACTCAGGGAAAGAGACCCAGTACTTC. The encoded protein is CASSKDSGKETQYF. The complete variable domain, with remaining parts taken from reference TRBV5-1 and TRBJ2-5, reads KAGVTQTPRYLIKTRGQQVTLSCSPISGHRSVSWYQQTPGQGLQFLFEYFSETQRNKGNFPGRFSGRQFSNSRSEMNVSTLELGDSALYLCASSKDSGKETQYFGPGTRLLVL.

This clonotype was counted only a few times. The CDR3 coding sequence is TGCGCCAGCAGAACCCAGAATCACCCTTCAGGAGTGTTCTTC. Amino acid sequence: CASRTQNHPSGVFF. This rearrangement joins TRBV5-1 to TRBJ2-1; no reliable D call. The CDR3 is made up of 14 amino acids. V dropped 5 bases and J dropped 15 bases, with 24 bases sitting between them. The germline CDR1 and CDR2 sequences are SGHRS and YFSETQ.

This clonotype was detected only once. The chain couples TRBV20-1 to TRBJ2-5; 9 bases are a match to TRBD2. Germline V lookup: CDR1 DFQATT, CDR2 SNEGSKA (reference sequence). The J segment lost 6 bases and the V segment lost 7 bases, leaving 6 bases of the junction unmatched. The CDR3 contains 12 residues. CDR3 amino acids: CSGTAGGQTQYF. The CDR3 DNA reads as TGCAGTGGCACGGCGGGAGGGCAGACCCAGTACTTC.

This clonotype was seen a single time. The CDR3 loop reads CASSYYGGSEQFF. The CDR3 bases are TGTGCCAGCAGTTACTATGGGGGTAGTGAGCAGTTCTTC. The chain employs TRBV6-6 and TRBJ2-1, with D perhaps being TRBD1 or TRBD2 (5 bases each). V shed 1 base and J shed 9 bases, with 10 bases lying between them. CDR1 is MNHNY, CDR2 SVGAGI, per germline (reference sequence). This CDR3 has 13 residues.

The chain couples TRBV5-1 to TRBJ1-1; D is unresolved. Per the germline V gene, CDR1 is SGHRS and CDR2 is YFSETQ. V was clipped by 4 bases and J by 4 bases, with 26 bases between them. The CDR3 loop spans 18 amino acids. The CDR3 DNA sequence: TGCGCCAGCAGCCTACGTCACCCACCTAGGGTTCCGATCACTGAAGCTTTCTTT. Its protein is CASSLRHPPRVPITEAFF.

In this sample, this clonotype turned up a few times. This CDR3 reads CASSLLSTGGETQYF. For the CDR3, the DNA is TGCGCCAGCAGCTTGTTATCGACAGGGGGAGAGACCCAGTACTTC. The chain recombines TRBV5-1 with TRBJ2-5, with 9 positions matching TRBD1. The ends lost 1 base at V and 4 bases at J; junction bases unmatched: 5. Germline V gene data show CDR1 as SGHRS and CDR2 as YFSETQ. The CDR3 length is 15 residues.

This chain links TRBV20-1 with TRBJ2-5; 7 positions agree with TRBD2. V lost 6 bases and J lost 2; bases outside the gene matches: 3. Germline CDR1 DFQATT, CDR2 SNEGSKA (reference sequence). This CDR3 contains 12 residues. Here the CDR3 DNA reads TGCAGTGCGGGGGGGATGCAAGAGACCCAGTACTTC. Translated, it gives CSAGGMQETQYF.

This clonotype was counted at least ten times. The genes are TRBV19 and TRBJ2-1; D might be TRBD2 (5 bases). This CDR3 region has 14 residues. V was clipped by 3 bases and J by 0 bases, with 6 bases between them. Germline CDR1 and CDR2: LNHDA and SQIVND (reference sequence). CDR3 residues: CASSISDSYNEQFF. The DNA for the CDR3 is TGTGCCAGTAGTATTAGCGACTCCTACAATGAGCAGTTCTTC.

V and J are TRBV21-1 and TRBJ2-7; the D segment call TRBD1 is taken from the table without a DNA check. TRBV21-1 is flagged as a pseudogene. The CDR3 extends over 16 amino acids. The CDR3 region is CASSKDLTDRRYEQYF. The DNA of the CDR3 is TGTGCCAGCAGCAAAGATTTAACGGACAGAAGATACGAGCAGTACTTC.